This TCR beta chain stems from a study of T cell changes during pregnancy in multiple sclerosis. Sequenced by immunoSEQ multiplex PCR; TCRdb stores in-frame clones only, minus some. Of 40,000 to 65,000 clones detected, 92% appear once; the ten largest clones hold 0.25%. This TCR was sampled from a female donor with multiple sclerosis, enrolled in a pregnancy study. The sequencing used CD4+ T cells from peripheral blood mononuclear cells, collected in the third trimester of pregnancy.

As DNA, the CDR3 is TGTGCCAGAAGCCTGGGACTAGCGGGGCCGCAAGAGACCCAGTACTTC. The encoded protein is CARSLGLAGPQETQYF. The chain carries TRBV5-3 and TRBJ2-5; the match to TRBD2 covers 13 bases. TRBV5-3 falls under the ORF class, with uncertain function. The CDR3 extends over 16 amino acids. The J segment lost 2 bases and the V segment lost 4 bases, leaving 5 bases of the junction unmatched.